This TCR beta chain comes out of a study of blood T cell repertoires in COVID-19. For the study at large: Samples came from the United States, Italy and Spain, spanning acute and convalescent COVID-19.

Generated by immunoSEQ multiplex PCR, the TCRdb table keeps only in-frame clones and is missing some. Of 150,000 to 200,000 clones detected, roughly 80% appear once; the ten largest clones hold roughly 8.4%. The CDR3 runs to 14 residues. Trimming took off 2 bases at V and 5 bases at J, with 10 bases between the two ends. The germline gives CDR1 LNHDA, CDR2 SQIVND (reference sequence). The V call is TRBV19, the J call TRBJ1-5, with D unresolved. The TCR comes from a man in his 60s with acute or convalescent COVID-19. Sequences were obtained from peripheral blood. The CDR3 bases are TGTGCCAGTAGTATATGGCGGGGAGATCAGCCCCAGCATTTT. Translated: CASSIWRGDQPQHF.